This TCR beta chain was found in a study of tumor and adjacent non-tumor tissue in lung cancer. The library came from three nested PCR rounds adapted from ARM-PCR protocols. TCRdb reanalysed the multiplex PCR reads using MiXCR and keeps one entry per CDR3 protein. The table has about 85,000 distinct CDR3 sequences, roughly two thirds seen once. About this clonotype: This may stem from a read error, because a much larger clone lies one nucleotide away.

The template was RNA from unsorted bulk tissue. The V gene's germline CDR1 is SGHKS and CDR2 YYEKEE (reference sequence). The CDR3 spans 14 residues. The TCR comes from a man between 65 and 80 years old with non-small cell lung cancer. The J gene is TRBJ1-1, the V gene TRBV5-5, with TRBD1 matching over 8 bases. The specimen sequenced was lung tumor tissue. CDR3 sequence: CASSVGQANTDAFF. The CDR3 DNA sequence: TGTGCCAGCAGCGTGGGACAGGCGAACACTGACGCTTTCTTT.